A single sample gave rise to the 19 T cell receptor beta chains below, sequenced in a study of blood T cell repertoires in COVID-19 (dated by TCRdb to the early 2020s). Libraries were made using the immunoSEQ multiplex PCR assay. TCRdb provides this immuneACCESS table in a form limited to in-frame rearrangements. Some clones are lacking; in checked studies, under half of them reflect an unresolved V gene, and why the rest are absent is not known. This sample lists around 61,000 clones; about 81% were detected once. The ten largest clones add up to 15% to 19% of the sample. Sequencing input: peripheral blood. The receptors here all came from an older man with acute or convalescent COVID-19.

The chain uses TRBV20-1 and TRBJ2-5; D remains unclear. V was pared by 3 bases and J by 4 bases, with 3 bases between. The CDR3 has 10 residues. The germline CDR1 and CDR2 sequences are DFQATT and SNEGSKA (reference sequence). CDR3 amino acids: CSARRETQYF. DNA for the CDR3: TGCAGTGCTAGGCGAGAGACCCAGTACTTC.

This chain joins TRBV12-3 or TRBV12-4 and TRBJ2-5, with a tentative D call TRBD1 (6 bases). Trimming cost V 3 bases and J 4 bases, with 9 bases left between them. The length of the CDR3 is 13 residues. The CDR3 region is CASSFTRGETQYF. The CDR3 DNA sequence: TGTGCCAGCAGTTTCACCAGGGGAGAGACCCAGTACTTC.

The rearrangement links TRBV4-1 to TRBJ2-7, with D maybe TRBD1 (5 bases). The CDR3 contains 15 residues. In germline, CDR1 is MGHRA, CDR2 YSYEKL. The V end lost 1 base, the J end lost 2 bases, and 12 bases lay between the germline ends. The CDR3 coding sequence is TGCGCCAGCAGCCAAGTTCTTGACAGACCCTACGAGCAGTACTTC. Translation: CASSQVLDRPYEQYF.

The chain couples TRBV29-1 to TRBJ2-2, with 8 nucleotides matching TRBD2. The length of the CDR3 is 18 residues. V lost 4 bases, J lost 0 bases, and 13 bases stayed unmatched. CDR1 and CDR2 from the germline V gene are SQVTM and ANQGSEA. CDR3 sequence: CSVGHPTGRVANTGELFF. As DNA, the CDR3 is TGCAGCGTTGGGCACCCCACCGGGAGGGTCGCGAACACCGGGGAGCTGTTTTTT.

The chain has TRBV28 and TRBJ2-5; 8 bases align to TRBD1. Germline trimming cut 5 bases from V and 6 bases from J; bases unmatched to any gene: 8. CDR1 MDHEN and CDR2 SYDVKM come from the germline V gene. The CDR3 consists of 14 residues. As DNA, the CDR3 is TGTGCCAGCAGTCTTACAGGGGGGATAAAGACCCAGTACTTC. It is translated as CASSLTGGIKTQYF. Full variable domain (remainder filled in from reference TRBV28 and TRBJ2-5): DVKVTQSSRYLVKRTGEKVFLECVQDMDHENMFWYRQDPGLGLRLIYFSYDVKMKEKGDIPEGYSVSREKKERFSLILESASTNQTSMYLCASSLTGGIKTQYFGPGTRLLVL.

The chain links TRBV14 to TRBJ1-4, with D possibly matching TRBD1 (6 bases). The V gene's germline CDR1 is SGHDN and CDR2 FVKESK. Trimming removed 0 bases at V and 4 bases at J, with 9 bases between. The CDR3 covers 15 residues. This CDR3 is CASSQEQGYNEKLFF. In nucleotides, the CDR3 is TGTGCCAGCAGCCAAGAGCAGGGGTATAATGAAAAACTGTTTTTT.

The chain links TRBV18 to TRBJ1-2; unclear D gene. Trimming stripped 3 bases from V and 2 bases from J, with 7 bases between. The CDR3 is 13 residues long. Germline CDR1 reads KGHSH; CDR2 reads LQKENI. This CDR3 is CASSPDTNYGYTF. The CDR3 DNA is TGTGCCAGCTCACCCGACACGAACTATGGCTACACCTTC.

This rearrangement joins TRBV6-1 to TRBJ1-5, with TRBD1 matching over 8 bases. The J segment lost 2 bases and the V segment lost 2 bases, leaving 17 bases of the junction unmatched. The CDR3 sequence is 20 residues long. Germline V gene sequence: CDR1 MNHNS, CDR2 SASEGT. As DNA, the CDR3 is TGTGCCAGCAGTGAATTCATGCCCGGTCTAACGGACAGGGGCAATCAGCCCCAGCATTTT. This sequence encodes CASSEFMPGLTDRGNQPQHF.

The V call is TRBV5-1, the J call TRBJ1-5; D gene uncertain. This CDR3 is built from 13 residues. Germline loops: CDR1 SGHRS, CDR2 YFSETQ. V was trimmed by 5 bases and J by 5 bases, leaving 11 bases between them. CDR3 in DNA: TGCGCCAGCAGTTGGGAGGGAGATCAGCCCCAGCATTTT. It encodes CASSWEGDQPQHF.

J is TRBJ1-1 and V is TRBV6-1, with TRBD1 identical over 12 bases. The CDR3 is 16 amino acids. Germline-derived CDR1 and CDR2 are MNHNS and SASEGT. Trimming removed 4 bases from V and 2 bases from J; junction bases left unmatched: 5. DNA for the CDR3: TGTGCCAGCAGTGGGGACAGGGGGCAACCTAACACTGAAGCTTTCTTT. This codes for CASSGDRGQPNTEAFF.

This chain joins TRBV29-1 and TRBJ1-1, with D unresolved. Germline V gives CDR1 SQVTM, CDR2 ANQGSEA. This CDR3 is built from 12 residues. V lost 4 bases and J lost 1, with 7 bases in between. The DNA for the CDR3 is TGCAGCGTTGTTCGGGGGAACACTGAAGCTTTCTTT. This codes for CSVVRGNTEAFF.

This chain connects TRBV15 to TRBJ1-1; D is perhaps TRBD1 (6 bases). The V end lost 5 bases, the J end lost 1 base, and 14 bases lay between the germline ends. The CDR3 has 15 amino acids. Germline loops: CDR1 LNHNV, CDR2 YYDKDF (reference sequence). The CDR3 sequence: CATSGALQGNTEAFF. CDR3 nucleotide sequence: TGTGCCACCAGCGGGGCTCTACAGGGGAACACTGAAGCTTTCTTT.

The chain recombines TRBV7-2 with TRBJ2-3, with unresolved D. V was cut by 5 bases and J by 3 bases, with 12 bases left in between. CDR3 length: 14 amino acids. Germline V gives CDR1 SGHTA, CDR2 FQGNSA. CDR3 protein: CASSPLTRTDTQYF. The CDR3 coding sequence is TGTGCCAGCAGCCCGCTAACCAGGACAGATACGCAGTATTTT.

V usage is TRBV7-3 and J usage is TRBJ2-1, with a tentative D call TRBD1 (6 bases). CDR1 SGHTA and CDR2 FQGTGA come from the germline V gene. Trimming removed 1 base from V and 6 bases from J, with 13 bases in between. This CDR3 has 15 residues. CDR3 amino acids: CASSLSQGRVNEQFF. The DNA of the CDR3 is TGTGCCAGCAGCTTAAGCCAGGGGCGGGTCAATGAGCAGTTCTTC. Complete variable domain (other parts from reference TRBV7-3 and TRBJ2-1): GAGVSQTPSNKVTEKGKYVELRCDPISGHTALYWYRQSLGQGPEFLIYFQGTGAADDSGLPNDRFFAVRPEGSVSTLKIQRTERGDSAVYLCASSLSQGRVNEQFFGPGTRLTVL.

The chain joins TRBV9 to TRBJ2-3; 10 nucleotides agree with TRBD2. Germline-derived CDR1 and CDR2 are SGDLS and YYNGEE. This CDR3 has 14 amino acids. Trimming at V came to 1 base and at J to 5 bases, leaving 1 base not matched to a gene. CDR3 DNA: TGTGCCAGCAGCGTACTAGCGGGAGTAGATACGCAGTATTTT. Translating gives CASSVLAGVDTQYF.

This chain uses TRBV14 with TRBJ1-4, with D unclear. CDR1 and CDR2 from the germline V gene are SGHDN and FVKESK. V lost 4 bases to trimming and J lost 8 bases, with 5 bases between them. The CDR3 loop spans 11 amino acids. The CDR3 protein is CASSRGEKLFF. CDR3 sequence (DNA): TGTGCCAGCAGCCGCGGAGAAAAACTGTTTTTT.

This chain uses TRBV7-3 with TRBJ2-1; D may be TRBD2 (5 bases). The CDR3 runs to 14 residues. V was shortened by 5 bases and J by 5 bases, with 13 bases between the two germline ends. The germline gives CDR1 SGHTA, CDR2 FQGTGA. CDR3 residues: CASSPIGLNNEQFF. The DNA of the CDR3 is TGTGCCAGCAGCCCTATTGGACTGAACAATGAGCAGTTCTTC.

This clone was seen more than once but under ten times. The V call is TRBV7-8, the J call TRBJ1-2; D is perhaps TRBD1 (5 bases). The germline V and J ends were trimmed by 1 base and 4 bases, with 10 bases remaining between them. The germline gives CDR1 SGHVS, CDR2 FQNEAQ. The CDR3 is 14 residues long. The CDR3 DNA follows: TGTGCCAGCAGCTTAGACGGACAAAGCTATGGCTACACCTTC. Translating gives CASSLDGQSYGYTF.

The chain recombines TRBV4-1 with TRBJ2-1; no definite D call. CDR1 MGHRA and CDR2 YSYEKL come from the germline V gene. CDR3 length: 17 residues. V lost 3 bases and J lost 5, with 20 bases in between. This CDR3 reads CASSQPELQRSHNEQFF. DNA for the CDR3: TGCGCCAGCAGCCAGCCGGAGCTGCAGCGAAGTCACAATGAGCAGTTCTTC.